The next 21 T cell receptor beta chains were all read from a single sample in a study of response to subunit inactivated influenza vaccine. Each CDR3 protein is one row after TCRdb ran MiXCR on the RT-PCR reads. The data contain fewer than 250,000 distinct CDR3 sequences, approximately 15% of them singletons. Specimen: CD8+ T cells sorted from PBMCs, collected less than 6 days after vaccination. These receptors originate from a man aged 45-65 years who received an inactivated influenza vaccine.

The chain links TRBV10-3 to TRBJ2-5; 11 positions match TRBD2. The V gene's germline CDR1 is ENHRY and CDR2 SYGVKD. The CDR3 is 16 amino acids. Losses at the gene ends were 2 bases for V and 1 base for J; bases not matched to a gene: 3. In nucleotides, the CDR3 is TGTGCCATCAGTGAGCTAGCGGGGGGACGCCAAGAGACCCAGTACTTC. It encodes CAISELAGGRQETQYF.

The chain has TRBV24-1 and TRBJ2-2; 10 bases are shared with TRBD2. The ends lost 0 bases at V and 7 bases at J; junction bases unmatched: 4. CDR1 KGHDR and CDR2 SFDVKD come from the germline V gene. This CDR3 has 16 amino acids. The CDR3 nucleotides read TGTGCCACCAGTGATTTGCCTAGCGGGAGTGGCGGGGAGCTGTTTTTT. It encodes CATSDLPSGSGGELFF.

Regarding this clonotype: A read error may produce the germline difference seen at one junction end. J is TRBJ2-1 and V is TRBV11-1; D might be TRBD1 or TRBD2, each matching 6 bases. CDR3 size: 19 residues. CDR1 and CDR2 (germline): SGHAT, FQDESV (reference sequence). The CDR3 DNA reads TGTGCCAGCATCTTAGAAGTTGGACCCGAGGGGGGCGATCGGAATGAGCAGTTCTTC. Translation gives CASILEVGPEGGDRNEQFF.

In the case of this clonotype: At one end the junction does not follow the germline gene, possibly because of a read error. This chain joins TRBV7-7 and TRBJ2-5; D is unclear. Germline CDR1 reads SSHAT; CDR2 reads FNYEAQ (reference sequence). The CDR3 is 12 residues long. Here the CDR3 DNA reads TGTGCTAGCAGCTTACTGCAGGAGACCCAGTACTTC. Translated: CASSLLQETQYF. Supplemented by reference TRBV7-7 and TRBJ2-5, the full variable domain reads GAGVSQSPRYKVTKRGQDVTLRCDPISSHATLYWYQQALGQGPEFLTYFNYEAQPDKSGLPSDRFSAERPEGSISTLTIQRTEQRDSAMYRCASSLLQETQYFGPGTRLLVL.

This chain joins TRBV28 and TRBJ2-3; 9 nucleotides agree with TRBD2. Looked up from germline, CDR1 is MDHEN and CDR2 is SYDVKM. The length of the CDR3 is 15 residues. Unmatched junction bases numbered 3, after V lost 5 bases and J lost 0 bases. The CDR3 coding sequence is TGTGCCAGCAGTGCCCTAGCGGGGAGCACAGATACGCAGTATTTT. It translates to CASSALAGSTDTQYF.

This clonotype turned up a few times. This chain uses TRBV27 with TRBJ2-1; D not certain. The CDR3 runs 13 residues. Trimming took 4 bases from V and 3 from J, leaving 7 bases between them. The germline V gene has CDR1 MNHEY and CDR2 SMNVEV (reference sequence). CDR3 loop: CASSSNYYNEQFF. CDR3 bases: TGTGCCAGCAGTTCAAATTACTACAATGAGCAGTTCTTC.

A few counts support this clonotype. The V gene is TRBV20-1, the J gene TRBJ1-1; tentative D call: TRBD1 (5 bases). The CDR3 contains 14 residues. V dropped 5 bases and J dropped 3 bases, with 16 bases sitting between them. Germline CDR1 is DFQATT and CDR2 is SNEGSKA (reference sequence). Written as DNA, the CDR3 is TGCAGTGCTCGAGTGTGGGGGGGGGACACTGAAGCTTTCTTT. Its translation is CSARVWGGDTEAFF.

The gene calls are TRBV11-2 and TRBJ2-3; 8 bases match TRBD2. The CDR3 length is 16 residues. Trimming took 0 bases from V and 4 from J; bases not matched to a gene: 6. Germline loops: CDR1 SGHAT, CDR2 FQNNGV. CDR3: CASSLDSGGPADTQYF. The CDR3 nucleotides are TGTGCCAGCAGCTTAGATTCGGGGGGGCCCGCAGATACGCAGTATTTT.

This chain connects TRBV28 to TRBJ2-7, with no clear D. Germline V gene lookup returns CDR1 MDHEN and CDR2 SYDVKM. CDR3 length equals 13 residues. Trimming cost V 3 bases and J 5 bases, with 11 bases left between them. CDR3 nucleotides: TGTGCCAGCAGTTTCCCAAGCCCCAACGAGCAGTACTTC. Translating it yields CASSFPSPNEQYF.

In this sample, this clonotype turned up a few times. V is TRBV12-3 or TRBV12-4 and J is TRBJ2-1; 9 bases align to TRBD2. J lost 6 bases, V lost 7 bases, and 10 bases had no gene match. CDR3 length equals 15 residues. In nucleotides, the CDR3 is TGTGCCAGCATCCCCGGGACTAGCAGATTCAATGAGCAGTTCTTC. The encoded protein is CASIPGTSRFNEQFF.

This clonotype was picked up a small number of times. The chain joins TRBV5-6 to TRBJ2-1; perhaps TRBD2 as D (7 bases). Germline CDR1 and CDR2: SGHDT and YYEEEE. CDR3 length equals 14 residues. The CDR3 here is CASGGESSYNEQFF. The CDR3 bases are TGTGCTTCGGGGGGCGAGAGCTCCTACAATGAGCAGTTCTTC.

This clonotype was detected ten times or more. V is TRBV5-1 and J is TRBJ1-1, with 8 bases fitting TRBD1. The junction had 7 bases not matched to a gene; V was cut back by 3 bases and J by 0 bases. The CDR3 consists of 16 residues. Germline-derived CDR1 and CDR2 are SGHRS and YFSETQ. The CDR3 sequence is CASSSWTGSMNTEAFF. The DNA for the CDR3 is TGCGCCAGCAGCTCATGGACAGGGAGCATGAACACTGAAGCTTTCTTT.

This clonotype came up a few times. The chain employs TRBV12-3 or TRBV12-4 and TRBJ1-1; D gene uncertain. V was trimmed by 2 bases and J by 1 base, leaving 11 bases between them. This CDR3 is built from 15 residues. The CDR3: CASSLLAVRNTEAFF. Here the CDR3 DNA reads TGTGCCAGCAGTTTATTGGCGGTCAGGAACACTGAAGCTTTCTTT.

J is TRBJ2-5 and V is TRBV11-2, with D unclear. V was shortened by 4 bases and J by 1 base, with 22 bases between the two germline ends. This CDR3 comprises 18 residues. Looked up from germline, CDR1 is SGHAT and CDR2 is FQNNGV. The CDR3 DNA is TGTGCCAGCAGCTCTACCTCCGCTGGTCACATTCTCCAAGAGACCCAGTACTTC. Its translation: CASSSTSAGHILQETQYF.

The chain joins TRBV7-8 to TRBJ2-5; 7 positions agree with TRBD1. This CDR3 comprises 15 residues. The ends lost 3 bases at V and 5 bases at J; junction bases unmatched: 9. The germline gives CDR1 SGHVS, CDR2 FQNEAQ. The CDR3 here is CASSFHRDSRETQYF. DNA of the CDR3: TGTGCCAGCAGCTTCCACCGGGACAGTAGGGAGACCCAGTACTTC.

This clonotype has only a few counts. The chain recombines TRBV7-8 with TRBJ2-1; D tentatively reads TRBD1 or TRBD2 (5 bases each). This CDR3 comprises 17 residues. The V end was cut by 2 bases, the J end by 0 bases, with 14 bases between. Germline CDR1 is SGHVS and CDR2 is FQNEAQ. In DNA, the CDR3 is TGTGCCAGCAGCTTACCGAGGGGCGGAAGCTCCTACAATGAGCAGTTCTTC. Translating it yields CASSLPRGGSSYNEQFF.

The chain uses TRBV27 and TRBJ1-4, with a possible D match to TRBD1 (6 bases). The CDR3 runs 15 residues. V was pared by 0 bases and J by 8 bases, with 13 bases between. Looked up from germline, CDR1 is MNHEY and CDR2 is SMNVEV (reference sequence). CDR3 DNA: TGTGCCAGCAGTTTATCGCCTTGGCAGGGGGAAAAACTGTTTTTT. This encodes CASSLSPWQGEKLFF.

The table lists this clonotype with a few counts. CDR3 nucleotide sequence: TGTGCCAGCAGCGCCTTTACCGGGACAGGGGGCTACGAGCAGTACTTC. Protein sequence: CASSAFTGTGGYEQYF. The chain couples TRBV5-6 to TRBJ2-7, with TRBD1 matching 11 bases. CDR3 length equals 16 residues. With 4 bases clipped from V and 3 bases from J, the junction kept 9 bases outside the gene matches. Germline V gives CDR1 SGHDT, CDR2 YYEEEE.

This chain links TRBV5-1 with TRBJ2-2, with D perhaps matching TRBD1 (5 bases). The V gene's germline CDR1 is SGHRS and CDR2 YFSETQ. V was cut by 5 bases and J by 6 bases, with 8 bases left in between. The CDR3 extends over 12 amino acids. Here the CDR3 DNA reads TGCGCCAGCAGGGGCAGGGCCGGGGAGCTGTTTTTT. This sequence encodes CASRGRAGELFF.

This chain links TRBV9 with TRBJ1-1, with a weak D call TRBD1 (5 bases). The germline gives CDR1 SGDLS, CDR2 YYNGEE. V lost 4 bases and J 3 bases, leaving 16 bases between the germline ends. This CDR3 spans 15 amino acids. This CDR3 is CASSPRILGDTEAFF. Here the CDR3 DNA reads TGTGCCAGCAGCCCGCGGATTCTGGGGGACACTGAAGCTTTCTTT.

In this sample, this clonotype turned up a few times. DNA for the CDR3: TGTGCCAGCAGCCCGTCGACGGGGGAAGGGCAGCCCCAGCATTTT. It is translated as CASSPSTGEGQPQHF. V is TRBV7-9 and J is TRBJ1-5; D is possibly TRBD1 (5 bases). V was trimmed by 5 bases and J by 7 bases, leaving 18 bases between them. The germline CDR1 and CDR2 sequences are SEHNR and FQNEAQ (reference sequence). The CDR3 sequence is 15 residues long.